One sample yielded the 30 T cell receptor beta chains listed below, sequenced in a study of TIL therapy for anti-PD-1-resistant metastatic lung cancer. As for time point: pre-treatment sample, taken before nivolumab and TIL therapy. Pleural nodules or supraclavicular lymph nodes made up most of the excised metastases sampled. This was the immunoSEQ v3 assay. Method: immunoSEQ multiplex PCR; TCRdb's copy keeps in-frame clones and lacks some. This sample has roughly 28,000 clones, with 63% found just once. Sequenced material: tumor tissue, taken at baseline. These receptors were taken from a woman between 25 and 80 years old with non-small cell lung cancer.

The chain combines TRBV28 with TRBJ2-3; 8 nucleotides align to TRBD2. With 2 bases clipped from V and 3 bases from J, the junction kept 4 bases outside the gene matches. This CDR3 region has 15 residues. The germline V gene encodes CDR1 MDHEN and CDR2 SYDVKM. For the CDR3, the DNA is TGTGCCAGCAGTTTAACGGGGGGGTCGACAGATACGCAGTATTTT. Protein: CASSLTGGSTDTQYF.

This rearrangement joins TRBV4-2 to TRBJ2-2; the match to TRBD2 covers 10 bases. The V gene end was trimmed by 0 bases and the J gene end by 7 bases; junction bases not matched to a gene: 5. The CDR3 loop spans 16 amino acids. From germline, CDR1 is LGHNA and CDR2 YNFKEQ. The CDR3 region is CASSQDQLAGIGELFF. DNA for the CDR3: TGTGCCAGCAGCCAAGACCAACTAGCGGGAATCGGGGAGCTGTTTTTT.

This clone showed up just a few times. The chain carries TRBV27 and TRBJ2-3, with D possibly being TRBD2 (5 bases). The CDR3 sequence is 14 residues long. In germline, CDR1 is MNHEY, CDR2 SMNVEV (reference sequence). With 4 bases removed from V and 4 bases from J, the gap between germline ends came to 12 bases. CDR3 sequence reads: CASSSRLTADTQYF. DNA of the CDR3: TGTGCCAGCAGTTCCCGACTAACTGCAGATACGCAGTATTTT.

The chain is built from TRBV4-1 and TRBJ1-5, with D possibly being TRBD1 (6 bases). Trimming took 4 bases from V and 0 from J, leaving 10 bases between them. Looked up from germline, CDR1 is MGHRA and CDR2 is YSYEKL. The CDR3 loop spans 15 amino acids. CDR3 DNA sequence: TGCGCCAGCAGCCTAACAGGGTCTAGCAATCAGCCCCAGCATTTT. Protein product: CASSLTGSSNQPQHF.

The CDR3 nucleotides are TGTGCCAGCAGTTACCAACTAGCGGGAGGCGGCGAGCAGTACTTC. It translates to CASSYQLAGGGEQYF. This chain joins TRBV6-5 and TRBJ2-7, with 12 positions matching TRBD2. This CDR3 contains 15 residues. Germline CDR1 and CDR2: MNHEY and SVGAGI. J was trimmed by 6 bases and V by 2 bases; bases with no gene match: 5.

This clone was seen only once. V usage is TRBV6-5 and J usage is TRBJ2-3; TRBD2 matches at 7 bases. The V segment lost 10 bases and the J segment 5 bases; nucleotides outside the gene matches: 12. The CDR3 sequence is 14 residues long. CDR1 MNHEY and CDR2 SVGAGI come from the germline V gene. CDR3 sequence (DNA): TGTGCCACCAAGCGGGACCCCGTCGAAGATACGCAGTATTTT. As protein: CATKRDPVEDTQYF.

DNA for the CDR3: TGTGCCAGCAGGGACAGGCTGACTGGGGCCAACGTCCTGACTTTC. This encodes CASRDRLTGANVLTF. This chain connects TRBV2 to TRBJ2-6, with 7 positions matching TRBD1. Germline trimming cut 6 bases from V and 2 bases from J; bases unmatched to any gene: 4. CDR1 and CDR2 (germline): SNHLY, FYNNEI. The CDR3 extends over 15 amino acids.

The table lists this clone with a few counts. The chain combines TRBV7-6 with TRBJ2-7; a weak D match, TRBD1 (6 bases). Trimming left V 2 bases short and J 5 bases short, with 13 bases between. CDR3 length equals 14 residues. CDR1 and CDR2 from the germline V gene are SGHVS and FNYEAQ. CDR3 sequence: CASSLRDKDHEQYF. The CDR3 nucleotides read TGTGCCAGCAGCTTACGGGACAAGGACCACGAGCAGTACTTC.

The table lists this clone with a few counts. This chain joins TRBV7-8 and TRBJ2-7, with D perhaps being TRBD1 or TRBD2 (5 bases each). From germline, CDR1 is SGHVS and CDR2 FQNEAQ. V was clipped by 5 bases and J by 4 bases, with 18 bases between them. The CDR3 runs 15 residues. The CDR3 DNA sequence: TGTGCCAGCAGCCTAACTGGGATTGGGGGATACGAGCAGTACTTC. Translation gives CASSLTGIGGYEQYF.

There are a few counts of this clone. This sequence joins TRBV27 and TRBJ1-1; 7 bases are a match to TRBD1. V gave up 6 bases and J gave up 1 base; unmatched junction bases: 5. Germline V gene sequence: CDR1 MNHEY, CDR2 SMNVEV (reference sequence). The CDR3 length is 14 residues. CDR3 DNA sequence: TGTGCCAGCAGGGTGGGACAGCCGAACACTGAAGCTTTCTTT. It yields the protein CASRVGQPNTEAFF.

The CDR3 loop is CASKAGDYSGANVLTF. The CDR3, as DNA: TGCGCCAGCAAAGCAGGGGACTACTCTGGGGCCAACGTCCTGACTTTC. The chain employs TRBV10-2 and TRBJ2-6, with D perhaps TRBD2 (7 bases). Germline V CDR1 and CDR2: WSHSY, SAAADI. CDR3 length: 16 amino acids. The ends were cut back, 7 bases at V and 0 bases at J, with 13 bases in the middle.

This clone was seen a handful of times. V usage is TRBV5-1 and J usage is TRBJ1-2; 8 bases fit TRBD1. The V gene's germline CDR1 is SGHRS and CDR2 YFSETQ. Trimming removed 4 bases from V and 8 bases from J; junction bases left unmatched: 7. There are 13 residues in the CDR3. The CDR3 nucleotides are TGCGCCAGCAGCACAGGACAGGGTTGGGGCTACACCTTC. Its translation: CASSTGQGWGYTF.

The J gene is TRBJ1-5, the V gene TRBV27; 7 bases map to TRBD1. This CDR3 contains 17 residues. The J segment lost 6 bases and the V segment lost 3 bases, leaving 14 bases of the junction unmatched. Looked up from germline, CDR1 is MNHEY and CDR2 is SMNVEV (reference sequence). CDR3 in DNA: TGTGCCAGCAGTTTCTCCGGGCGCAGGGGGTGGTTTCAGCCCCAGCATTTT. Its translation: CASSFSGRRGWFQPQHF.

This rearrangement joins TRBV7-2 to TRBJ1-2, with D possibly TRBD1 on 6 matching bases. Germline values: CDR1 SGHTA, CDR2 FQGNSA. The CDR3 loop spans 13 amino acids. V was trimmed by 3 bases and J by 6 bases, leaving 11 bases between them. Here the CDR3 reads CASSLGGANGYTF. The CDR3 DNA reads TGTGCCAGCAGCTTGGGGGGCGCAAATGGCTACACCTTC.

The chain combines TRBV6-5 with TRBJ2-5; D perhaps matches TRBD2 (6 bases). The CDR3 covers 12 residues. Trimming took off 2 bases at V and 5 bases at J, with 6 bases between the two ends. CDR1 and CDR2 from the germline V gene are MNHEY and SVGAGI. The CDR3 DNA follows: TGTGCCAGCAGTTACGGGGGGGAGACCCAGTACTTC. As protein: CASSYGGETQYF.

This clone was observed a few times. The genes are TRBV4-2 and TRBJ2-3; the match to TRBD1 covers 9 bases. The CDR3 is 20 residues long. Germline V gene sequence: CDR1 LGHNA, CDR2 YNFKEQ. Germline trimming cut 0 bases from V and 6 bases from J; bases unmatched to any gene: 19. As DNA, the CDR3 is TGTGCCAGCAGCCAAGATAGGTGGACAGGGGATGGACTGAGGAAGGATACGCAGTATTTT. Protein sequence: CASSQDRWTGDGLRKDTQYF.

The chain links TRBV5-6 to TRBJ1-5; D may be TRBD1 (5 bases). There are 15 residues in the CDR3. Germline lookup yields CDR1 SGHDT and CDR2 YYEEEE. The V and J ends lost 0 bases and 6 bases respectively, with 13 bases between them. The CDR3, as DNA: TGTGCCAGCAGCTTGGCCGGGGGAAAGGCTCAGCCCCAGCATTTT. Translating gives CASSLAGGKAQPQHF. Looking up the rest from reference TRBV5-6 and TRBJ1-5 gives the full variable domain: DAGVTQSPTHLIKTRGQQVTLRCSPKSGHDTVSWYQQALGQGPQFIFQYYEEEERQRGNFPDRFSGHQFPNYSSELNVNALLLGDSALYLCASSLAGGKAQPQHFGDGTRLSIL.

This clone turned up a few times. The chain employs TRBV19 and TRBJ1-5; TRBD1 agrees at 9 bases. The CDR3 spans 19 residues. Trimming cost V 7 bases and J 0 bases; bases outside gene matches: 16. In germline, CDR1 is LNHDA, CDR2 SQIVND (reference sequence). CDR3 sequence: CASTMTGQGGGYSNQPQHF. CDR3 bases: TGTGCCAGTACGATGACGGGACAGGGAGGGGGATATAGCAATCAGCCCCAGCATTTT.

The CDR3 nucleotides are TGTGCCAGCAGCTTTGGCGGGTCAAGCTCCTACAATGAGCAGTTCTTC. It codes for CASSFGGSSSYNEQFF. J is TRBJ2-1 and V is TRBV5-4; TRBD2 might be the D (5 bases). The CDR3 runs 16 residues. V was trimmed by 2 bases and J by 0 bases, leaving 12 bases between them. CDR1 and CDR2 (germline): SGHNT, YYREEE (reference sequence). The complete variable domain, with remaining parts taken from reference TRBV5-4 and TRBJ2-1, reads ETGVTQSPTHLIKTRGQQVTLRCSSQSGHNTVSWYQQALGQGPQFIFQYYREEENGRGNFPPRFSGLQFPNYSSELNVNALELDDSALYLCASSFGGSSSYNEQFFGPGTRLTVL.

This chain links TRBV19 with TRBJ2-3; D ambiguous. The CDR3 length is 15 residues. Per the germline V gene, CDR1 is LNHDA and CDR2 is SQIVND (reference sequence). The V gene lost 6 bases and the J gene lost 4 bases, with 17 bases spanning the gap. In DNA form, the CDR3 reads TGTGCCAGTAGAACATCATCTGAGGTCCCAGATACGCAGTATTTT. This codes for CASRTSSEVPDTQYF.

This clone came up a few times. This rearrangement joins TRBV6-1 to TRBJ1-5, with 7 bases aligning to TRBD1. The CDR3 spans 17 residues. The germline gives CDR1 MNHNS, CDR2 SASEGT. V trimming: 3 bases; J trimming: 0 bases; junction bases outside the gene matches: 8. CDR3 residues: CASSDRLGQISNQPQHF. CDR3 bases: TGTGCCAGCAGTGACCGTCTGGGACAGATTAGCAATCAGCCCCAGCATTTT.

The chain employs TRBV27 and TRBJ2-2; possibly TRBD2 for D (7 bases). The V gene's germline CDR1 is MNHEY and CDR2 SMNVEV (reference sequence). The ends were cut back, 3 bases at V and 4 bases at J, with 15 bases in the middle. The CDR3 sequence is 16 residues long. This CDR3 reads CASSFLGGRGTGELFF. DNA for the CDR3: TGTGCCAGCAGTTTCCTGGGGGGGCGCGGCACCGGGGAGCTGTTTTTT.

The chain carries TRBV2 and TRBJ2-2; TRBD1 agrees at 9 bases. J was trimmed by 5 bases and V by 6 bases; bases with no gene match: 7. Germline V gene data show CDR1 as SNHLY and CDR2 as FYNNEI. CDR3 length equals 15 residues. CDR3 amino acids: CASRTQQGATGELFF. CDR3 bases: TGTGCCAGCAGGACCCAACAGGGGGCAACCGGGGAGCTGTTTTTT.

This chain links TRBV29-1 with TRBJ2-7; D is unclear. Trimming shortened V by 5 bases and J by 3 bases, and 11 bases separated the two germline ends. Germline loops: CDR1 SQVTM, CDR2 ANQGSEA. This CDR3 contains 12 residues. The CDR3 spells CSVLGNFYEQYF. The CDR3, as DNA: TGCAGCGTTCTTGGGAATTTCTACGAGCAGTACTTC.

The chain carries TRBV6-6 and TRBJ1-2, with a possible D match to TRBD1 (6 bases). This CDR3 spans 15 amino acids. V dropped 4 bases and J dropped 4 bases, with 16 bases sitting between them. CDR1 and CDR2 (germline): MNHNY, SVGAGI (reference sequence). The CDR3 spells CASSLGDTGIYGYTF. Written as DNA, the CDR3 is TGTGCCAGCAGTTTGGGGGATACAGGGATCTATGGCTACACCTTC.

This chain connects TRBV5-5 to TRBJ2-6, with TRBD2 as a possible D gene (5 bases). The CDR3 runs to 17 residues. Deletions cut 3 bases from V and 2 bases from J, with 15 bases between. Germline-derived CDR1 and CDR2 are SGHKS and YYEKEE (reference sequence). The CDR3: CASSWVREGAGANVLTF. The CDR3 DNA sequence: TGTGCCAGCAGCTGGGTTCGAGAGGGCGCTGGGGCCAACGTCCTGACTTTC.

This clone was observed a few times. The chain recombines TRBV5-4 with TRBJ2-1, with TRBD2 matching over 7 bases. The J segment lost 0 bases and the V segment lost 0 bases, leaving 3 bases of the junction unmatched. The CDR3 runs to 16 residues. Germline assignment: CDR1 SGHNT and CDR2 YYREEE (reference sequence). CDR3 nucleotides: TGTGCCAGCAGCTTGGAGGGAGGGAGCTCCTACAATGAGCAGTTCTTC. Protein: CASSLEGGSSYNEQFF.

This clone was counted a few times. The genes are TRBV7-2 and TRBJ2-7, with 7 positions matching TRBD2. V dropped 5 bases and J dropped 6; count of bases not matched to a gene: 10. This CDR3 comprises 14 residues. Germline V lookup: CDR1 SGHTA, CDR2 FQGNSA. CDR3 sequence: CASSPGTTSAEQYF. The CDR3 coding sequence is TGTGCCAGCAGCCCCGGGACTACTTCTGCCGAGCAGTACTTC. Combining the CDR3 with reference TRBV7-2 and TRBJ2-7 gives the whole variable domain GAGVSQSPSNKVTEKGKDVELRCDPISGHTALYWYRQSLGQGLEFLIYFQGNSAPDKSGLPSDRFSAERTGGSVSTLTIQRTQQEDSAVYLCASSPGTTSAEQYFGPGTRLTVT.

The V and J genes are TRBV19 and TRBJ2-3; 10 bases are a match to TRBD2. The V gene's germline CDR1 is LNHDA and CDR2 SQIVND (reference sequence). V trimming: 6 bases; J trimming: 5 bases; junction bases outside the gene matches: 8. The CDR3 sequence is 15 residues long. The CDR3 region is CASSPLAGGKDTQYF. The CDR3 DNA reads TGTGCCAGTAGCCCGTTAGCGGGAGGAAAAGATACGCAGTATTTT.

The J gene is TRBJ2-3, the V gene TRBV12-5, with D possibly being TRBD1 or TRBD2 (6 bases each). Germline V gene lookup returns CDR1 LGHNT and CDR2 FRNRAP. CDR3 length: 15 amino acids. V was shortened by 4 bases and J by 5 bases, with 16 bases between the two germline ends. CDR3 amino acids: CASGSGQPGEDTQYF. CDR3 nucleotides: TGTGCTAGTGGTTCCGGACAGCCGGGGGAAGATACGCAGTATTTT.